This entry concerns a single TCR beta chain. The data belong to a study of blood T cell repertoires in COVID-19. About the study: In each case, the material was cDNA or gDNA derived from T cells, B-cell-depleted T cells, or PBMCs.

Seattle patients were enrolled during active infection and followed longitudinally. The CDR3 is 17 amino acids. CDR1 and CDR2 (germline): SGHAT, FQNNGV. V dropped 1 base and J dropped 0 bases, with 15 bases sitting between them. Per the authors' pipeline: Estimation of nucleated cell counts relied on the amplification of reference gene primers. Assay used: immunoSEQ multiplex PCR; TCRdb lists only in-frame clones, some missing. V, J and clone size reflect that table, while D and trimming were determined from the DNA. Of fewer than 500,000 clones listed, 70% to 90% are singletons. This receptor was taken from a young man with COVID-19, enrolled during active disease. Sequencing input: peripheral blood. This chain uses TRBV11-2 with TRBJ1-1; D not certain. The CDR3 protein is CASSLGRTVHMNTEAFF. The CDR3 DNA follows: TGTGCCAGCAGCTTAGGGCGCACAGTACACATGAACACTGAAGCTTTCTTT.